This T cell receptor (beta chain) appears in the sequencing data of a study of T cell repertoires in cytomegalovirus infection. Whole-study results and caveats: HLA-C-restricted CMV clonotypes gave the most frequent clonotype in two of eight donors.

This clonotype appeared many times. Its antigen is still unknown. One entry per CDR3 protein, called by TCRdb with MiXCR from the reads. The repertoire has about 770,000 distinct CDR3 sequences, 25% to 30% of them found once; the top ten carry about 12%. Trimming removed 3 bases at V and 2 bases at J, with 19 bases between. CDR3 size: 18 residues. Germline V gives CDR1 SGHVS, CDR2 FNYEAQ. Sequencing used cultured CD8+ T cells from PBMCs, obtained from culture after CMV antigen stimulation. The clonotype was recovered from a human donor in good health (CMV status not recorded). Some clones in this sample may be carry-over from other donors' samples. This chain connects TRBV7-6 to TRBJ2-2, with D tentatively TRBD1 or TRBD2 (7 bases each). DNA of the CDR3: TGTGCCAGCAGCTTTAAGGCGGGGGACAGCATAAACACCGGGGAGCTGTTTTTT. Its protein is CASSFKAGDSINTGELFF.